A single sample is the source of the 23 T cell receptor beta chains below, sequenced in a study of blood T cells in healthy people across ages. Then a second PCR, running roughly 7 to 12 cycles, was carried out with a sample-barcoded 5' primer and a J-beta primer mix. A single record per CDR3 protein comes from TCRdb applying MiXCR to the 5' RACE reads. The sample yields about 930,000 distinct CDR3 sequences, about 27% seen once. The sample also formed part of further work on T cells of mothers and their children.

The sample taken for sequencing was blood. These receptors all come from a woman in her 40s in good health.

This clonotype was seen at least ten times. The V gene is TRBV28, the J gene TRBJ2-7; 7 bases map to TRBD1. The V segment lost 5 bases and the J segment 6 bases; nucleotides outside the gene matches: 10. CDR3 length equals 14 residues. The V gene's germline CDR1 is MDHEN and CDR2 SYDVKM. The DNA of the CDR3 is TGTGCCAGCAGTGATACAGGGGTTTCGGGCGAGCAGTACTTC. Translating gives CASSDTGVSGEQYF.

In this sample, this clonotype turned up many times. The rearrangement links TRBV3-1 to TRBJ2-7; 7 bases align to TRBD1. V lost 3 bases and J lost 3; bases outside the gene matches: 11. Germline CDR1 LGHDT, CDR2 YNNKEL (reference sequence). This CDR3 contains 16 residues. The CDR3 coding sequence is TGTGCCAGCAGCCATCGGACAGGACGGATAAGCTACGAGCAGTACTTC. This encodes CASSHRTGRISYEQYF.

Regarding this clonotype: A much larger clone is a single base away; this may be a read error. CDR3 bases: TGTGCCGGCAGCGTAGCTACCGGCAGGGAAGAGACCCAGTACTTC. This encodes CAGSVATGREETQYF. The chain recombines TRBV9 with TRBJ2-5, with D perhaps TRBD1 (5 bases). The CDR3 totals 15 residues. The V gene's germline CDR1 is SGDLS and CDR2 YYNGEE. The full variable domain, completed using reference TRBV9 and TRBJ2-5, is DSGVTQTPKHLITATGQRVTLRCSPRSGDLSVYWYQQSLDQGLQFLIQYYNGEERAKGNILERFSAQQFPDLHSELNLSSLELGDSALYFCAGSVATGREETQYFGPGTRLLVL.

V usage is TRBV7-3 and J usage is TRBJ2-7, with D perhaps TRBD1 or TRBD2 (5 bases each). Germline V gene data show CDR1 as SGHTA and CDR2 as FQGTGA. V lost 5 bases and J 2 bases, leaving 16 bases between the germline ends. This CDR3 is built from 15 residues. The chain's CDR3 is CASSATGMGPYEQYF. The CDR3 region has the DNA TGTGCCAGCAGCGCCACCGGGATGGGACCCTACGAGCAGTACTTC.

This chain links TRBV12-3 or TRBV12-4 with TRBJ1-4; D is uncertain. This CDR3 has 13 amino acids. V was cut by 3 bases and J by 8 bases, with 10 bases left in between. The CDR3 loop is CASSLMLLEKLFF. In DNA form, the CDR3 reads TGTGCCAGCAGTTTGATGTTGCTAGAAAAACTGTTTTTT.

This clonotype appeared once. Germline and junction disagree at one end, which may indicate a read error. The chain links TRBV7-2 to TRBJ2-3, with 14 bases matching TRBD2. This CDR3 is 17 amino acids long. Germline V lookup: CDR1 SGHTA, CDR2 FQGNSA. DNA of the CDR3: TGTGCCAGCAGCCCGACCGGGACTAGCGGGGGCACAGATACGCGGTATTTT. Its protein product is CASSPTGTSGGTDTRYF.

The sample holds many counts of this clonotype. The gene calls are TRBV2 and TRBJ2-1; TRBD2 aligns across 8 bases. Trimming removed 5 bases from V and 9 bases from J; junction bases left unmatched: 15. Germline V gene sequence: CDR1 SNHLY, CDR2 FYNNEI. The CDR3 is 16 residues long. The CDR3 nucleotides read TGTGCCAGCAGTCCCCCGGGGGGGCTAGCCATAGGTGAGCAGTTCTTC. Protein sequence: CASSPPGGLAIGEQFF.

The chain employs TRBV28 and TRBJ2-1; weak D call: TRBD1 (5 bases). CDR3 length equals 15 residues. Germline V gene data show CDR1 as MDHEN and CDR2 as SYDVKM. V was pared by 7 bases and J by 2 bases, with 15 bases between. The CDR3 sequence is CASITGQGAYNEQFF. The CDR3 DNA reads TGTGCCAGCATCACTGGACAAGGGGCCTACAATGAGCAGTTCTTC.

The chain uses TRBV20-1 and TRBJ1-1, with D possibly being TRBD1 (5 bases). Deletions cut 0 bases from V and 0 bases from J, with 11 bases between. This CDR3 has 15 residues. CDR1 and CDR2 from the germline V gene are DFQATT and SNEGSKA (reference sequence). CDR3 nucleotides: TGCAGTGCTAGAGATCTCGGGGGATTGAACACTGAAGCTTTCTTT. Protein sequence: CSARDLGGLNTEAFF.

This clonotype was observed at least ten times. The chain is built from TRBV12-3 or TRBV12-4 and TRBJ1-2; D is uncertain. This CDR3 has 13 residues. The V end was cut by 4 bases, the J end by 8 bases, with 14 bases between. The chain's CDR3 is CASSWRRHQGYTF. CDR3 nucleotides: TGTGCCAGCAGTTGGCGACGGCATCAAGGCTACACCTTC.

The chain combines TRBV29-1 with TRBJ2-7; possible D gene TRBD2, 6 bases. Germline CDR1 is SQVTM and CDR2 is ANQGSEA. The V end lost 4 bases, the J end lost 7 bases, and 14 bases lay between the germline ends. There are 12 residues in the CDR3. CDR3 amino acids: CSVGPGEFEQYF. CDR3 DNA sequence: TGCAGCGTTGGGCCGGGGGAGTTTGAGCAGTACTTC.

V is TRBV7-2 and J is TRBJ2-1, with D unclear. This CDR3 is 16 amino acids long. Germline V gene data show CDR1 as SGHTA and CDR2 as FQGNSA. V lost 3 bases to trimming and J lost 6 bases, with 18 bases between them. The CDR3 bases are TGTGCCAGCAGCTTGCAAGCTCCGGCCGTTATCAATGAGCAGTTCTTC. Protein product: CASSLQAPAVINEQFF.

Comments on this clonotype: A much larger clone lies a single base off, so this may be a read error. The V and J genes are TRBV15 and TRBJ2-1, with 8 bases that match TRBD1. V lost 0 bases to trimming and J lost 7 bases; unmatched junction nucleotides: 5. CDR1 is LNHNV, CDR2 YYDKDF, per germline (reference sequence). The CDR3 loop spans 15 amino acids. This CDR3 reads CATSRDRTGCNEQFF. CDR3 sequence (DNA): TGTGCCACCAGCAGAGATCGGACAGGGTGTAATGAGCAGTTCTTC.

The chain has TRBV3-1 and TRBJ1-2; 9 bases match TRBD1. Germline CDR1 reads LGHDT; CDR2 reads YNNKEL (reference sequence). Germline trimming cut 6 bases from V and 4 bases from J; bases unmatched to any gene: 9. The CDR3 has 15 residues. As DNA, the CDR3 is TGTGCCAGCAGTTCTTGGGACAGGGAAGCCTATGGCTACACCTTC. Translated: CASSSWDREAYGYTF.

J is TRBJ2-7 and V is TRBV10-3, with D perhaps matching TRBD1 (6 bases). Germline V gene data show CDR1 as ENHRY and CDR2 as SYGVKD. The CDR3 loop spans 16 amino acids. Trimming took 2 bases from V and 5 from J, leaving 19 bases between them. CDR3 region: CAISESGQGSIHEQYF. The CDR3, as DNA: TGTGCCATCAGTGAGAGTGGGCAGGGGTCGATCCACGAGCAGTACTTC.

In this sample, this clonotype turned up many times. The DNA for the CDR3 is TGTGCCAGCAGCCCTATTGGACAGGGCTCGCCGACCTTCAAGTATGGCTACACCTTC. Its protein product is CASSPIGQGSPTFKYGYTF. The gene calls are TRBV11-1 and TRBJ1-2, with TRBD1 identical over 8 bases. The V segment lost 5 bases and the J segment 5 bases; nucleotides outside the gene matches: 22. This CDR3 is 19 amino acids long. Germline CDR1 SGHAT, CDR2 FQDESV (reference sequence). The whole variable domain, filled in from reference TRBV11-1 and TRBJ1-2, reads EAEVAQSPRYKITEKSQAVAFWCDPISGHATLYWYRQILGQGPELLVQFQDESVVDDSQLPKDRFSAERLKGVDSTLKIQPAELGDSAMYLCASSPIGQGSPTFKYGYTFGSGTRLTVV.

The gene calls are TRBV29-1 and TRBJ2-1, with 11 bases matching TRBD2. The junction had 9 bases not matched to a gene; V was cut back by 4 bases and J by 7 bases. The CDR3 is 15 amino acids. Per the germline V gene, CDR1 is SQVTM and CDR2 is ANQGSEA. The CDR3 region has the DNA TGCAGCGTTGGGGGAGCGGCTAGCGGGGGGAATGAGCAGTTCTTC. Its translation is CSVGGAASGGNEQFF.

This clonotype was seen at least ten times. V gene TRBV12-3 or TRBV12-4 combines with J gene TRBJ1-4; D remains ambiguous. The CDR3 covers 13 residues. V lost 3 bases and J lost 8, with 10 bases in between. The CDR3 region has the DNA TGTGCCAGCAGTTTGCGTGTTAACGAAAAACTGTTTTTT. Protein product: CASSLRVNEKLFF.

The sample holds a few counts of this clonotype. This rearrangement joins TRBV4-1 to TRBJ1-2, with TRBD1 matching over 7 bases. Germline V gene lookup returns CDR1 MGHRA and CDR2 YSYEKL. V dropped 4 bases and J dropped 2; count of bases not matched to a gene: 7. CDR3 size: 15 residues. For the CDR3, the DNA is TGCGCCAGCAGCCCCGGGACAGCCGTAAACTATGGCTACACCTTC. It codes for CASSPGTAVNYGYTF.

This clonotype showed up many times. This chain joins TRBV4-3 and TRBJ1-4, with D possibly TRBD1 on 6 matching bases. V gave up 0 bases and J gave up 5 bases, with 13 bases separating them. In germline, CDR1 is LGHNA, CDR2 YSLEER. This CDR3 contains 16 residues. The CDR3 bases are TGCGCCAGCAGCCAAGAGAGGGCAGGGGCAAATGAAAAACTGTTTTTT. Encoded protein: CASSQERAGANEKLFF.

Many counts were recorded for this clonotype. This rearrangement joins TRBV20-1 to TRBJ1-4; 7 nucleotides align to TRBD1. The V gene's germline CDR1 is DFQATT and CDR2 SNEGSKA (reference sequence). The CDR3 contains 15 residues. Germline trimming cut 0 bases from V and 7 bases from J; bases unmatched to any gene: 8. This CDR3 is CSARDPGQYVEKLFF. The CDR3 nucleotides are TGCAGTGCTAGAGATCCGGGACAGTATGTTGAAAAACTGTTTTTT.

CDR3 region: CSARVGGKRRGEYYGYTF. CDR3 in DNA: TGCAGTGCTAGAGTTGGCGGAAAAAGGAGGGGGGAATACTATGGCTACACCTTC. The genes are TRBV20-1 and TRBJ1-2, with a weak D call TRBD1 (6 bases). CDR1 and CDR2 from the germline V gene are DFQATT and SNEGSKA (reference sequence). V lost 1 base, J lost 3 bases, and 24 bases lay in between. This CDR3 has 18 amino acids.

This clonotype was seen a few times. The genes are TRBV5-1 and TRBJ2-3; D perhaps matches TRBD1 (5 bases). The CDR3 has 15 residues. Germline V lookup: CDR1 SGHRS, CDR2 YFSETQ. Trimming left V 4 bases short and J 2 bases short, with 14 bases between. CDR3 in DNA: TGCGCCAGCAGCCTTTGGGCAGGGAACACAGATACGCAGTATTTT. It specifies CASSLWAGNTDTQYF.